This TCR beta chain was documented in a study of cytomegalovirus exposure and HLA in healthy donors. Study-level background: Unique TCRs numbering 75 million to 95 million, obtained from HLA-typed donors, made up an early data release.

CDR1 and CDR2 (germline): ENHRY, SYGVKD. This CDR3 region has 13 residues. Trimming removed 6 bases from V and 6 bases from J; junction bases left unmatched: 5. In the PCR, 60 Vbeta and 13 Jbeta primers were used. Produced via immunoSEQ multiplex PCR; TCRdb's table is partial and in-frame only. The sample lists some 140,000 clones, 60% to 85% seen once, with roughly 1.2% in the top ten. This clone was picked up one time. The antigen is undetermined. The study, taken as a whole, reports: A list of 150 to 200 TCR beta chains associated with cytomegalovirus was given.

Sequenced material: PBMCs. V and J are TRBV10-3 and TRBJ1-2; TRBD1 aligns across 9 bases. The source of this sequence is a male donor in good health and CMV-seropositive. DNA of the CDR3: TGTGCCATCAGACCCACAGGGGGCGATGGCTACACCTTC. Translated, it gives CAIRPTGGDGYTF.